The 6 T cell receptor beta chains in this list originate from one sample, sequenced in a study of OX40 agonist ivuxolimab in advanced cancers. Only in-frame clones appear in the TCRdb table, and some are missing; sequencing was by immunoSEQ multiplex PCR. The sample gives tens of thousands of clones, more than 70% of which show up once; 0.25% to 0.3% is in the top ten. The sample was CD4+ or CD8+ T cells sorted from blood, taken in a trial of the OX40 agonist ivuxolimab. These receptors were taken from an adult with an advanced solid tumor such as melanoma, head and neck, liver or kidney cancer.

V usage is TRBV9 and J usage is TRBJ1-4; D gene ambiguous. The germline V and J ends were trimmed by 3 bases and 8 bases, with 20 bases remaining between them. The CDR3 has 16 amino acids. CDR1 and CDR2 (germline): SGDLS, YYNGEE. Written as DNA, the CDR3 is TGTGCCAGCAGCGCTAGGACGCAAGGGATAGGGGAAAAACTGTTTTTT. It yields the protein CASSARTQGIGEKLFF.

The V call is TRBV6-5, the J call TRBJ2-3; no firm D call. CDR1 MNHEY and CDR2 SVGAGI come from the germline V gene. V lost 4 bases to trimming and J lost 5 bases, with 4 bases between them. The CDR3 contains 11 residues. DNA for the CDR3: TGTGCCAGCAGTTTTAAAGATACGCAGTATTTT. Translation gives CASSFKDTQYF.

The chain uses TRBV7-2 and TRBJ1-6, with D unclear. Deletions cut 5 bases from V and 8 bases from J, with 19 bases between. This CDR3 is built from 16 residues. CDR1 is SGHTA and CDR2 is FQGNSA in the germline V gene. CDR3 region: CASSPRRQAKDSPLHF. The DNA of the CDR3 is TGTGCCAGCAGCCCCCGCCGACAAGCTAAAGATTCACCCCTCCACTTT. The full variable domain, rest sourced from reference TRBV7-2 and TRBJ1-6, is GAGVSQSPSNKVTEKGKDVELRCDPISGHTALYWYRQSLGQGLEFLIYFQGNSAPDKSGLPSDRFSAERTGGSVSTLTIQRTQQEDSAVYLCASSPRRQAKDSPLHFGNGTRLTVT.

V gene TRBV7-8 combines with J gene TRBJ1-5; D remains unclear. Trimming left V 4 bases short and J 3 bases short, with 13 bases between. The germline V gene has CDR1 SGHVS and CDR2 FQNEAQ. The CDR3 loop spans 15 amino acids. The CDR3, as DNA: TGTGCCAGCAGCTCGAATAGACGGAACAATCAGCCCCAGCATTTT. It codes for CASSSNRRNNQPQHF.

This clone was picked up many times. The rearrangement uses TRBV4-1 and TRBJ1-3; TRBD1 is a possible D gene (5 bases). The CDR3 runs to 17 residues. V was cut by 4 bases and J by 4 bases, with 20 bases left in between. Germline loops: CDR1 MGHRA, CDR2 YSYEKL. This chain's CDR3 is CASSRGGIVSRGNTIYF. The CDR3 DNA reads TGCGCCAGCAGCCGGGGGGGAATAGTCTCAAGGGGAAACACCATATATTTT.

The CDR3 region is CSVSRNTGELFF. CDR3 DNA: TGCAGCGTTTCCAGAAACACCGGGGAGCTGTTTTTT. This chain uses TRBV29-1 with TRBJ2-2, with D unresolved. V lost 5 bases to trimming and J lost 2 bases, with 6 bases between them. Germline CDR1 reads SQVTM; CDR2 reads ANQGSEA. The CDR3 totals 12 residues.